This TCR beta chain was profiled in a study of T cells in Graves' hyperthyroidism and ophthalmopathy. Study-wide background: Once the initial diagnosis was made, peripheral blood was obtained before any treatment.

The CDR3 regions of TCR beta were amplified from RNA transcripts. RT-PCR in the first round (using the HTBI primer set) targeted the TCR CDR3. From the multiplex PCR reads, TCRdb called clonotypes with MiXCR, one entry per CDR3 protein. The table has 640,000 or so distinct CDR3 sequences, 14% seen once. The CDR3 totals 15 residues. Germline lookup yields CDR1 MDHEN and CDR2 SYDVKM. Trimming took 7 bases from V and 3 from J, leaving 15 bases between them. This clonotype was observed many times. What it binds is not known. Study outcomes and limitations: Most clonotypes expanded in thyroid above 0.001 were likewise present in blood.

The chain employs TRBV28 and TRBJ2-2; D is possibly TRBD1 (6 bases). Sequencing was carried out using blood. This TCR came from a woman aged 18-29 years with Graves' ophthalmopathy. CDR3 residues: CASTRWYRDTGELFF. CDR3 nucleotides: TGTGCCAGCACCAGATGGTACAGGGACACCGGGGAGCTGTTTTTT. Full variable domain (remainder filled in from reference TRBV28 and TRBJ2-2): DVKVTQSSRYLVKRTGEKVFLECVQDMDHENMFWYRQDPGLGLRLIYFSYDVKMKEKGDIPEGYSVSREKKERFSLILESASTNQTSMYLCASTRWYRDTGELFFGEGSRLTVL.